This paragraph covers one TCR beta chain sequence. Original handling: The assay estimated nucleated cells by amplifying reference gene primers. Clones were sequenced by immunoSEQ multiplex PCR, and TCRdb holds only the in-frame ones, with some missing. Clone size and the V and J calls come from that table; the DNA yielded D and trimming. The repertoire consists of 310,000 or so clones, with around 90% occurring once and the leading ten covering 5% to 7%. The entry originates in a study of blood T cell repertoires in COVID-19. In the study overall: Sample material is recorded as cDNA or gDNA derived from T cells, B-cell-depleted T cells, or PBMCs.

Germline V gene data show CDR1 as SEHNR and CDR2 as FQNEAQ (reference sequence). The CDR3 runs 17 residues. Unmatched junction bases numbered 10, after V lost 3 bases and J lost 1 base. V usage is TRBV7-9 and J usage is TRBJ1-1; 8 positions agree with TRBD1. The sample was peripheral blood. The receptor was isolated from a man aged 18-30 years who had recovered from COVID-19. The CDR3, as DNA: TGTGCCAGCAGCTTTCAGGGGGCGGCGGACAGGAACACTGAAGCTTTCTTT. Translating it yields CASSFQGAADRNTEAFF. The full variable domain, its missing parts supplied by reference TRBV7-9 and TRBJ1-1, is DTGVSQNPRHKITKRGQNVTFRCDPISEHNRLYWYRQTLGQGPEFLTYFQNEAQLEKSRLLSDRFSAERPKGSFSTLEIQRTEQGDSAMYLCASSFQGAADRNTEAFFGQGTRLTVV.